This entry concerns a single TCR beta chain. Its antigen is not identified. This sample was taken from a study of OX40 agonist ivuxolimab in advanced cancers. Looking at the study overall: Every 2 weeks, ivuxolimab was infused into the patients intravenously at between 0.01 and 10 mg/kg. A male proportion of approximately 83% was recorded, with mean age about 62 years and range about 23 to 80. General observations from the study: Partial responders receiving 0.1-3.0 mg/kg showed among the lowest clonal expansion.

Between the trimmed V and J ends, which lost 2 bases and 0 bases, there was a span of 8 bases. From germline, CDR1 is SGHRS and CDR2 YFSETQ. The CDR3 totals 14 residues. Enrollment shut out patients with autoimmune disease history or systemic immunosuppression. The data were produced by immunoSEQ multiplex PCR, yet TCRdb's version contains in-frame clones alone and is incomplete. The repertoire holds around 60,000 clones, with about 86% as singletons. The receptor was derived from an adult with an advanced solid tumor such as melanoma, head and neck, liver or kidney cancer. This specimen was CD4+ or CD8+ T cells sorted from blood, taken in a trial of the OX40 agonist ivuxolimab. This sequence joins TRBV5-1 and TRBJ1-1; D might be TRBD1 (6 bases). CDR3 amino acids: CASSFGTMNTEAFF. In DNA form, the CDR3 reads TGCGCCAGCAGCTTCGGGACAATGAACACTGAAGCTTTCTTT.